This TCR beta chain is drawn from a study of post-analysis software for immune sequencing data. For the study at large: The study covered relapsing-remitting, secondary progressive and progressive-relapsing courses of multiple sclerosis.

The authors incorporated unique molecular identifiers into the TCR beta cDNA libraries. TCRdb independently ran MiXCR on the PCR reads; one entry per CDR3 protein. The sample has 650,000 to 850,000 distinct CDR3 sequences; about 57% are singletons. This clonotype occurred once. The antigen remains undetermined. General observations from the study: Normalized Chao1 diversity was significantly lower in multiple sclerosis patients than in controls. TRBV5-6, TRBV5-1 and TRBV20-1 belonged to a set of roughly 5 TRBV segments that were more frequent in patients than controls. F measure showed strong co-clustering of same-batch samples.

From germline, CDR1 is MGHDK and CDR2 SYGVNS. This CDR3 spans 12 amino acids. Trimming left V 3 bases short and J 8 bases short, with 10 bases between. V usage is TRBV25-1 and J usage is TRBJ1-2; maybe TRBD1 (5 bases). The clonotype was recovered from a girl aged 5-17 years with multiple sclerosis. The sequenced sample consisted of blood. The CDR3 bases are TGTGCCAGCAGTGATGGTCGGGGGGGCTACACCTTC. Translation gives CASSDGRGGYTF.